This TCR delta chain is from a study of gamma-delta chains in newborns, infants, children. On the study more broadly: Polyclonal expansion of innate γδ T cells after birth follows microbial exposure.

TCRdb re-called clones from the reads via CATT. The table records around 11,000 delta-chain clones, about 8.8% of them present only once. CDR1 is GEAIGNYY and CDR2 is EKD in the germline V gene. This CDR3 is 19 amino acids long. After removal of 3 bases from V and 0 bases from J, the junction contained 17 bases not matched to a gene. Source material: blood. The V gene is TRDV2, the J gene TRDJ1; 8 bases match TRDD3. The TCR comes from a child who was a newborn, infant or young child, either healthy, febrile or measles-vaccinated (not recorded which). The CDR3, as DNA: TGTGCCTGTGACCCGGTGATGGGGGATGCGCCAAGGTACACCGATAAACTCATCTTT. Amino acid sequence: CACDPVMGDAPRYTDKLIF.